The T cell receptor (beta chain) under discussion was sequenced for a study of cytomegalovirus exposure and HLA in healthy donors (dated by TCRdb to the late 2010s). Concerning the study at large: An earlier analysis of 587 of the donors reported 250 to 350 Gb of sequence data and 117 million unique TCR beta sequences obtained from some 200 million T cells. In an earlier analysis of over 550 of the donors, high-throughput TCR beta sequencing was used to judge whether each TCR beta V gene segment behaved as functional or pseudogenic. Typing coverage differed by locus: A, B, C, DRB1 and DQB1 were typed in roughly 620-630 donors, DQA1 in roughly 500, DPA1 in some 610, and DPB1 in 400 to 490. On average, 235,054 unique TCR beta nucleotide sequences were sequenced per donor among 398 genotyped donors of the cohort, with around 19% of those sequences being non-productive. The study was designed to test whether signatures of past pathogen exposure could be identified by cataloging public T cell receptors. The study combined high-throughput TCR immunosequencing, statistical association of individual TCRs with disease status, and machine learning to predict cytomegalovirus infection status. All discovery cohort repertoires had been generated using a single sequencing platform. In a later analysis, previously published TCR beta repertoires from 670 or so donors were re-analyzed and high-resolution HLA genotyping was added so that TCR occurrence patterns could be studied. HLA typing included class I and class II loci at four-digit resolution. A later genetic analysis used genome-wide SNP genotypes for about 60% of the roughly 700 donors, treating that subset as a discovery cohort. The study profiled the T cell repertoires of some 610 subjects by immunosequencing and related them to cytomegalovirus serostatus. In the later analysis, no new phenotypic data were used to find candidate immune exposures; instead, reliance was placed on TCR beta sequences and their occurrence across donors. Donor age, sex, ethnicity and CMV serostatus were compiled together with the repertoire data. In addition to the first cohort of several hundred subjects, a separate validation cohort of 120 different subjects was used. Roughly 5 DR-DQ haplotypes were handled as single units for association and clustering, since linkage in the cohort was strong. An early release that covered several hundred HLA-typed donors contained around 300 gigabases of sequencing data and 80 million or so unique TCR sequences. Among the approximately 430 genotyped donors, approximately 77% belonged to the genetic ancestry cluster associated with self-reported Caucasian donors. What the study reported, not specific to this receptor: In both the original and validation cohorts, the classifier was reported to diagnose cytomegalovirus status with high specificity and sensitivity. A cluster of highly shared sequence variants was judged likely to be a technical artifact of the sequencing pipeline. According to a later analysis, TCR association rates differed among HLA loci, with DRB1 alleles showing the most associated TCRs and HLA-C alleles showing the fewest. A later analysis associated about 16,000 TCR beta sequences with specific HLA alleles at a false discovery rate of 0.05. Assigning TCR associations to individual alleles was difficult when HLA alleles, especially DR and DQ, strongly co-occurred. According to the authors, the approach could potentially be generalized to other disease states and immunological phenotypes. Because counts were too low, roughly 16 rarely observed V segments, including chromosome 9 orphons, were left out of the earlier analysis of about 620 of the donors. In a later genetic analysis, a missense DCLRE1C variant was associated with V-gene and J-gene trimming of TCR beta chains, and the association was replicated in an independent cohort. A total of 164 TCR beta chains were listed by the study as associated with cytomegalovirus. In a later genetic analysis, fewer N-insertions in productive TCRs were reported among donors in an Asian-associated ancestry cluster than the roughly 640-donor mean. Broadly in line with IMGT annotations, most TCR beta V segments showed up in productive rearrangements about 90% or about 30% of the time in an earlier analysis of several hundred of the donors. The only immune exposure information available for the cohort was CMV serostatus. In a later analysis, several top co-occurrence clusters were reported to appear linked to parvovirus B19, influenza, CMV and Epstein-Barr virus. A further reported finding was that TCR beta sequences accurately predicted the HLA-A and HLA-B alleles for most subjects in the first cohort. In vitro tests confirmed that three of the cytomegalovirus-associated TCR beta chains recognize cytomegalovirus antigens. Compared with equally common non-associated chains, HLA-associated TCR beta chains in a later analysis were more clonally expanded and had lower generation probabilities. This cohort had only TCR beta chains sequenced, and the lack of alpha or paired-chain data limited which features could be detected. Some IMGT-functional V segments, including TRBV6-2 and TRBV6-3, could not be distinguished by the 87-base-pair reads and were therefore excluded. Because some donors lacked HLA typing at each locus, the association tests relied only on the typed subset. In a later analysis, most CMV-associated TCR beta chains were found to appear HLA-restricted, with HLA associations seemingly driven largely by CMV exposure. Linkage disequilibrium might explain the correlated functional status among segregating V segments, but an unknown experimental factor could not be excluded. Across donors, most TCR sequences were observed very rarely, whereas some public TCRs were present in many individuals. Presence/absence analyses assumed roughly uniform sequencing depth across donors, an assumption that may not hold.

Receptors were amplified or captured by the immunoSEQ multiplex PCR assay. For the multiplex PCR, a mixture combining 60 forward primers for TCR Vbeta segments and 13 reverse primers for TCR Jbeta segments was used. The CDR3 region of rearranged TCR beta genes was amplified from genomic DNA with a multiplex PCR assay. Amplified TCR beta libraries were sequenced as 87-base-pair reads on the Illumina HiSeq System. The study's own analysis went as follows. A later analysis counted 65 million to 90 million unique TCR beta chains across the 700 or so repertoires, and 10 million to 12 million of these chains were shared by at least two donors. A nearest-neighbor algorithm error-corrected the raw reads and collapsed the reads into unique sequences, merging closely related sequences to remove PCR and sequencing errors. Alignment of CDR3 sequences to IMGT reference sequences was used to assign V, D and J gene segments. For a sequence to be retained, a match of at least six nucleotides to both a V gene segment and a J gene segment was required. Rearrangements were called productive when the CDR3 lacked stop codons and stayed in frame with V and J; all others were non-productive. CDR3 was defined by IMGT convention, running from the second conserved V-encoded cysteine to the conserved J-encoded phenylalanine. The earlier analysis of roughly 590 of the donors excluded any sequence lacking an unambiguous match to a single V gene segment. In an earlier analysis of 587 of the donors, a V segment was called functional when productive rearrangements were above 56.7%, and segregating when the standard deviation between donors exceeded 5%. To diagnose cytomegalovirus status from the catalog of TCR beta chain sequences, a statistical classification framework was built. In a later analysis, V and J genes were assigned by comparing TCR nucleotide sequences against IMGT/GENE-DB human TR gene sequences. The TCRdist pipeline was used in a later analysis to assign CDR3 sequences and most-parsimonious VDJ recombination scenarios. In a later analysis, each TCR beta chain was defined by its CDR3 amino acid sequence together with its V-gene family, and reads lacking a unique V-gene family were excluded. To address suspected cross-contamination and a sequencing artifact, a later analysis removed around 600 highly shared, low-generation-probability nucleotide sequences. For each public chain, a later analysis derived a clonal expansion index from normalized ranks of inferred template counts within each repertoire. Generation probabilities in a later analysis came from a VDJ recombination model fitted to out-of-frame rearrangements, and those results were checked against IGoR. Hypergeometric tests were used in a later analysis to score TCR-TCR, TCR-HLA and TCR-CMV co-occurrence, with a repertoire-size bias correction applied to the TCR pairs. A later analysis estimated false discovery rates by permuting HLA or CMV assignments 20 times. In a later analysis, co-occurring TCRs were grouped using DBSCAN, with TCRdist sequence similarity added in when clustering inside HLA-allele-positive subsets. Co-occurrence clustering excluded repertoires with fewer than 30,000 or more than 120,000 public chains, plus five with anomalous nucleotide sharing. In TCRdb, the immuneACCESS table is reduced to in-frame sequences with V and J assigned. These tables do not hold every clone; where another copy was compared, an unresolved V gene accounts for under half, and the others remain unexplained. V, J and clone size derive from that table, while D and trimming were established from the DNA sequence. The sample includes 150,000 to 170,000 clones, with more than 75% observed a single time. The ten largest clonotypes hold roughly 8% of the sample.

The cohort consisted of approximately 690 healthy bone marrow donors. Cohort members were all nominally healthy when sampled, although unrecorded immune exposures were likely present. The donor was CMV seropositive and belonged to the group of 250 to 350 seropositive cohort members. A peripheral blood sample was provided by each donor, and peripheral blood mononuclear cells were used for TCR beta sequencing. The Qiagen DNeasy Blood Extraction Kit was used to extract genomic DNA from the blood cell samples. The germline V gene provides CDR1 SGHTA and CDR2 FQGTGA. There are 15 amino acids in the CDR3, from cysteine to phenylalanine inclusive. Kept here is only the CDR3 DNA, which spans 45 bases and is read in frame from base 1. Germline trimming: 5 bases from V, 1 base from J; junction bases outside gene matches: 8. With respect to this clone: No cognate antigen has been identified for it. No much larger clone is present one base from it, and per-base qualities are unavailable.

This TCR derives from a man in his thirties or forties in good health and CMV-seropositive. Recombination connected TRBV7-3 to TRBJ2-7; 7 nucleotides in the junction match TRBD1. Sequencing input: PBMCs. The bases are TGTGCCAGCAGCGAAGGACAGGTCGGATCCTACGAGCAGTACTTC. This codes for CASSEGQVGSYEQYF.